The following is a TCR beta chain sequence with its context. Its antigen is still unknown. The data originate from a study of PD-1 blockade in mismatch repair-deficient tumors. Study results and caveats: Rapid post-treatment expansion, then contraction, generally preceding radiologic response, marked tumor-resident clones.

The CDR3 loop spans 13 amino acids. V lost 4 bases and J 0 bases, leaving 7 bases between the germline ends. Germline V lookup: CDR1 SGHRS, CDR2 YFSETQ. Clones were sequenced by immunoSEQ multiplex PCR, and TCRdb holds only the in-frame ones, with some missing. This sample carries about 100,000 clones, 82% of them seen once, and the ten largest clones take 6.3%. This receptor was taken from an adult with mismatch repair-deficient cancer. This sequence joins TRBV5-1 and TRBJ1-1; D remains ambiguous. The material was peripheral blood, obtained around 8 months after starting pembrolizumab. For the CDR3, the DNA is TGCGCCAGCAGCAGTCATGTGAACACTGAAGCTTTCTTT. Its translation is CASSSHVNTEAFF.